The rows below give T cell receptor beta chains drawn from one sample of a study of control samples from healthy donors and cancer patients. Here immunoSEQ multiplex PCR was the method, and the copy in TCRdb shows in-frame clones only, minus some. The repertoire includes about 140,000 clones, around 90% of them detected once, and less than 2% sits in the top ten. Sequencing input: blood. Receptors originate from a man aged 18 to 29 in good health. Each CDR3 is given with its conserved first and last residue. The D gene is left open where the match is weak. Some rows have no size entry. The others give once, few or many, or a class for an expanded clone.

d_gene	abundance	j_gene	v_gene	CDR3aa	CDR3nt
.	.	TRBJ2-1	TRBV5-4	CASSLGHQRDEQFF	TGTGCCAGCAGCTTGGGTCACCAGAGGGATGAGCAGTTCTTC
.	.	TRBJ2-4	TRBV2	CASRTVVAKNIQYF	TGTGCCAGCAGGACGGTGGTGGCCAAAAACATTCAGTACTTC
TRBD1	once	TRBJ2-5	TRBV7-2	CASSWDRDSSMETQYF	TGTGCCAGCAGCTGGGACCGGGACAGTTCCATGGAGACCCAGTACTTC
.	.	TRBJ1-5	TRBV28	CASSLPPGDNGQPQHF	TGTGCCAGCAGTTTACCCCCGGGGGACAATGGACAGCCCCAGCATTTT
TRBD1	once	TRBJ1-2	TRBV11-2	CASSFDRGDGYTF	TGTGCCAGCAGCTTCGACAGGGGGGATGGCTACACCTTC
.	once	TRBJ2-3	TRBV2	CASSETRSTDTQYF	TGTGCCAGCAGTGAAACTAGAAGCACAGATACGCAGTATTTT
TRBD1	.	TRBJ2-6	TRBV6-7	CARPPDRVGPGANVLTF	TGTGCCAGGCCCCCAGACAGGGTAGGTCCTGGGGCCAACGTCCTGACTTTC
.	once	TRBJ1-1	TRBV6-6	CASSYSRGTEAFF	TGTGCCAGCAGTTACTCGCGTGGGACTGAAGCTTTCTTT
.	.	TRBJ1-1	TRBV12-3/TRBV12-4	CASSRGDTEAFF	TGTGCCAGCAGCCGCGGAGATACTGAAGCTTTCTTT
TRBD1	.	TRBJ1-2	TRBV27	CASSWRWDRGQEYGYTF	TGTGCCAGCAGCTGGAGGTGGGACAGGGGGCAAGAGTATGGCTACACCTTC
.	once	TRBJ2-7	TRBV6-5	CASSYSPGRSSYEQYF	TGTGCCAGCAGTTATTCCCCGGGCCGGAGCTCCTACGAGCAGTACTTC
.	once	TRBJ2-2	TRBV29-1	CSVGRSGTGELFF	TGCAGCGTGGGCCGCTCAGGGACCGGGGAGCTGTTTTTT
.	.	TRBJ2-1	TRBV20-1	CSAETSYEQFF	TGCAGTGCAGAGACTAGTTACGAGCAGTTCTTC
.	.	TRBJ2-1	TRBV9	CASSPSLGYNEQFF	TGTGCCAGCAGCCCTTCCTTGGGTTACAATGAGCAGTTCTTC
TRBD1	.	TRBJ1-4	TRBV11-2	CASSPGTGASNEKLFF	TGTGCCAGCAGCCCTGGGACAGGGGCCTCAAATGAAAAACTGTTTTTT
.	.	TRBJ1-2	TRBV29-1	CSVEAANYGYTF	TGCAGCGTTGAGGCAGCTAACTATGGCTACACCTTC
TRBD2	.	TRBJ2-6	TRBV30	CAWSRGGPGANVLTF	TGTGCCTGGAGTCGGGGGGGGCCTGGGGCCAACGTCCTGACTTTC
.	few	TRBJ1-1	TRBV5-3	CARSLGYTEAFF	TGTGCCAGAAGCTTAGGGTACACTGAAGCTTTCTTT
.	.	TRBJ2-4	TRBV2	CASRKGVENIQYF	TGTGCCAGCAGAAAGGGGGTGGAAAACATTCAGTACTTC
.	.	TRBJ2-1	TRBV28	CASSLKRGEQFF	TGTGCCAGCAGTTTGAAGAGGGGGGAGCAGTTCTTC
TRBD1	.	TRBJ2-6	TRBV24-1	CATSDPGQGNSGANVLTF	TGTGCCACCAGTGACCCGGGACAGGGTAATTCTGGGGCCAACGTCCTGACTTTC
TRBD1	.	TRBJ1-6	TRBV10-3	CAISDLTGAGSPLHF	TGTGCCATCAGTGACCTAACAGGGGCCGGTTCACCCCTCCACTTT
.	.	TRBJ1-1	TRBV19	CASKKGEGNTEAFF	TGTGCCAGTAAGAAGGGGGAAGGAAACACTGAAGCTTTCTTT
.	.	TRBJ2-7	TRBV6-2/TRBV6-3	CASSYGLYEQYF	TGTGCCAGCAGTTATGGTCTCTACGAGCAGTACTTC
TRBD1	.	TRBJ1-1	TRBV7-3	CASSLEGGRNTEAFF	TGTGCCAGCAGCTTAGAAGGGGGCAGGAACACTGAAGCTTTCTTT
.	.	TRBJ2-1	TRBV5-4	CASSYRISYNEQFF	TGTGCCAGCAGCTACAGAATCTCCTACAATGAGCAGTTCTTC
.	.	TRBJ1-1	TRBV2	CASSPTLADMNTEAFF	TGTGCCAGCAGCCCTACGTTGGCAGACATGAACACTGAAGCTTTCTTT
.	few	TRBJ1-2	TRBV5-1	CASSLAGINYGYTF	TGCGCCAGCAGCTTGGCAGGGATCAACTATGGCTACACCTTC
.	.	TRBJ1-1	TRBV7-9	CASSPEGTAEAFF	TGTGCCAGCAGCCCTGAAGGGACGGCTGAAGCTTTCTTT
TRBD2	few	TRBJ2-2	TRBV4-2	CASSQAKGTSGVGELFF	TGTGCCAGCAGCCAAGCAAAGGGGACTAGCGGGGTCGGGGAGCTGTTTTTT
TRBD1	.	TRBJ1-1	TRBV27	CASSLGQGFTEAFF	TGTGCCAGCAGCCTAGGACAGGGGTTTACTGAAGCTTTCTTT
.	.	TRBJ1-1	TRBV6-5	CATFQGYTEAFF	TGTGCCACCTTCCAGGGATACACTGAAGCTTTCTTT
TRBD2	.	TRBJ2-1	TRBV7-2	CASSLLSGGDNEQFF	TGTGCCAGCAGCTTACTTAGCGGGGGGGACAATGAGCAGTTCTTC
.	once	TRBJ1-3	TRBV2	CASKQSSGNTIYF	TGTGCCAGCAAACAATCCTCTGGAAACACCATATATTTT
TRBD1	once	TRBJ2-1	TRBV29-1	CSAEGLGTGEYNEQFF	TGCAGCGCCGAAGGTTTAGGGACAGGGGAATACAATGAGCAGTTCTTC
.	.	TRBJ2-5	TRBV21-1	CASSKVPTLVGLYRSSETQYF	TGTGCCAGCAGCAAAGTCCCAACCCTAGTTGGTTTGTATCGTTCGAGTGAGACCCAGTACTTC
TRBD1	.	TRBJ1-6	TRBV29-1	CSARDRVNSPLHF	TGCAGCGCCCGGGACAGGGTTAATTCACCCCTCCACTTT
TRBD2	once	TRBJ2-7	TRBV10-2	CASSESRRLATQYF	TGCGCCAGCAGTGAGTCTCGGAGACTAGCGACTCAGTACTTC
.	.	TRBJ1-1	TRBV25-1	CASSEWEGGTEAFF	TGTGCCAGCAGTGAATGGGAGGGAGGAACTGAAGCTTTCTTT
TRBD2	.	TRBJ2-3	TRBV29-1	CSLRLASTQYF	TGCAGCCTAAGACTAGCTAGTACGCAGTATTTT
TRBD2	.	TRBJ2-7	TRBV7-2	CASSISGGKDYEQYF	TGTGCCAGCAGCATTAGCGGGGGGAAGGACTACGAGCAGTACTTC
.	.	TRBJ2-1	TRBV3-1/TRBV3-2	CASSLQGSSYNEQFF	TGTGCCAGCAGCCTCCAGGGGTCTTCCTACAATGAGCAGTTCTTC
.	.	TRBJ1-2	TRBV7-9	CASSELGLGYGYTF	TGTGCCAGCAGCGAGTTGGGGTTGGGCTATGGCTACACCTTC
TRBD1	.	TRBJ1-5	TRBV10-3	CATGTGLEDQPQHF	TGTGCCACCGGGACAGGGCTCGAAGACCAGCCCCAGCATTTT
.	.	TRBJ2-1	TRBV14	CASSWGPYNEQFF	TGTGCCAGCAGCTGGGGACCCTACAATGAGCAGTTCTTC
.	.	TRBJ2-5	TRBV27	CASNTGCLLGPGETQYF	TGTGCCAGCAACACAGGCTGCCTTCTGGGGCCGGGAGAGACCCAGTACTTC
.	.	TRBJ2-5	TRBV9	CASGKDNQGETQYF	TGTGCCAGCGGGAAGGACAATCAGGGCGAGACCCAGTACTTC
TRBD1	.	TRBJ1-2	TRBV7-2	CASSPRRPFGQGWNYGYTF	TGTGCCAGCAGCCCACGGCGTCCCTTTGGACAGGGCTGGAACTATGGCTACACCTTC
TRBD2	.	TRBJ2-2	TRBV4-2	CASSPGLAGAQGTGELFF	TGTGCCAGCAGCCCCGGACTAGCGGGGGCCCAGGGCACCGGGGAGCTGTTTTTT
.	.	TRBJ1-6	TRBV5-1	CASSLAGVSSPLHF	TGCGCCAGCAGCTTGGCCGGGGTAAGTTCACCCCTCCACTTT
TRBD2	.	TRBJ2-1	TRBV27	CASSFRAPSLAGANEQFF	TGTGCCAGCAGTTTTAGGGCCCCCTCCCTAGCGGGGGCCAATGAGCAGTTCTTC
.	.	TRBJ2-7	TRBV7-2	CASSLGTFSYEQYF	TGTGCCAGCAGCTTGGGAACATTCTCCTACGAGCAGTACTTC
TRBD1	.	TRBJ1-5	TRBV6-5	CASRGQGGQPQHF	TGTGCCAGCCGCGGACAGGGAGGTCAGCCCCAGCATTTT
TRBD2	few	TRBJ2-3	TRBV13	CASSLGLAGGQDTQYF	TGTGCCAGCAGCCTGGGACTAGCGGGGGGGCAGGATACGCAGTATTTT
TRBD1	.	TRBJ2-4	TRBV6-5	CASRDRGQDKNIQYF	TGTGCCAGCAGGGACAGGGGGCAGGACAAAAACATTCAGTACTTC
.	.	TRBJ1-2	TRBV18	CASSPISDTNFLYGYTF	TGTGCCAGCTCACCAATATCCGACACCAATTTTCTCTATGGCTACACCTTC